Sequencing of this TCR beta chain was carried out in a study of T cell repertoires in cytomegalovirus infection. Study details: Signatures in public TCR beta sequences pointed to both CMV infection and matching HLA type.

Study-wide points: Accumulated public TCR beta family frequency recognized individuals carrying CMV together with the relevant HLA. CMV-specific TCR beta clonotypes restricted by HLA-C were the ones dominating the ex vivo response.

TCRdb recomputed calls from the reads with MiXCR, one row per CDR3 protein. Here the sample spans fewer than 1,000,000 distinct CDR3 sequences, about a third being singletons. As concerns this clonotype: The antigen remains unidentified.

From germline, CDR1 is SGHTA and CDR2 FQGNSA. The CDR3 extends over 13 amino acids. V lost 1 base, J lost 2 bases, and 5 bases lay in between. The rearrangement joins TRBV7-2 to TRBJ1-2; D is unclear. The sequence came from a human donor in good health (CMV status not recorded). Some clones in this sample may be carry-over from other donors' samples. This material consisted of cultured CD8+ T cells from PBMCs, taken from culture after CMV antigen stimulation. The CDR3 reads CASSLEINYGYTF. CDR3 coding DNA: TGTGCCAGCAGCTTAGAGATAAACTATGGCTACACCTTC.